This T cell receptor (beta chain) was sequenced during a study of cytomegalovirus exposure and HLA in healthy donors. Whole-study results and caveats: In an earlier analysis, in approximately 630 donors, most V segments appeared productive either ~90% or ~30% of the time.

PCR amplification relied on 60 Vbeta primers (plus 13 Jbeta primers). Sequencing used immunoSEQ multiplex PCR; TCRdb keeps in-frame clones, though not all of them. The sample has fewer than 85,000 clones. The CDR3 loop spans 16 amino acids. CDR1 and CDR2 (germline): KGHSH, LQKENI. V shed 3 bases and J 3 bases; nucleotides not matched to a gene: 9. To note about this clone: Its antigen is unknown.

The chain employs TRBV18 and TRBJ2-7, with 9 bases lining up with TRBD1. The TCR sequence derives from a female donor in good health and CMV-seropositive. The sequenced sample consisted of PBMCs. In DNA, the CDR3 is TGTGCCAGCTCACCGAATGGACAGGGGATAGTCTACGAGCAGTACTTC. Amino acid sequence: CASSPNGQGIVYEQYF.